One sample yielded the 10 T cell receptor beta chains listed below, sequenced in a study of patients and donors after allogeneic stem cell transplantation. TCRdb reprocessed the RT-PCR reads with MiXCR, giving one entry per CDR3 protein. The data contain approximately 38,000 distinct CDR3 sequences, roughly 29% of them singletons. The specimen sequenced was blood, either unsorted or a sorted T cell fraction (not recorded which). Receptor source: a human donor who was either an allogeneic HSCT recipient or a stem cell or donor lymphocyte infusion donor (not recorded which). It is not recorded whose cells these are; they may come from a transplant donor.

This clonotype was counted at least ten times. This chain links TRBV7-2 with TRBJ1-2; D might be TRBD1 (5 bases). CDR1 SGHTA and CDR2 FQGNSA come from the germline V gene. The V end lost 0 bases, the J end lost 4 bases, and 9 bases lay between the germline ends. The CDR3 loop spans 14 amino acids. CDR3 region: CASSLAWTSYGYTF. The CDR3 coding sequence is TGTGCCAGCAGCTTAGCGTGGACATCCTATGGCTACACCTTC.

The genes are TRBV20-1 and TRBJ2-1, with a weak D call TRBD2 (5 bases). The CDR3 has 14 residues. CDR1 DFQATT and CDR2 SNEGSKA come from the germline V gene (reference sequence). V lost 3 bases, J lost 4 bases, and 13 bases lay in between. CDR3 coding DNA: TGCAGTGCTAGTGCGGGCCCGGCATACAATGAGCAGTTCTTC. Amino acid sequence: CSASAGPAYNEQFF.

The rearrangement uses TRBV5-1 and TRBJ1-6, with D possibly TRBD1 on 5 matching bases. The CDR3 has 13 amino acids. Germline assignment: CDR1 SGHRS and CDR2 YFSETQ. V lost 4 bases and J 8 bases, leaving 10 bases between the germline ends. The CDR3 DNA sequence: TGCGCCAGCAGCGTATGGGGGGATTCACCCCTCCACTTT. The encoded protein is CASSVWGDSPLHF.

The chain employs TRBV24-1 and TRBJ2-7; 7 bases align to TRBD1. CDR1 is KGHDR and CDR2 is SFDVKD in the germline V gene. The CDR3 runs to 15 residues. V was clipped by 3 bases and J by 4 bases; unmatched bases: 8. The CDR3 coding sequence is TGTGCCACCAGTGATGTTCACAGGGGTAAATACGAGCAGTACTTC. Translation: CATSDVHRGKYEQYF.

The rearrangement links TRBV20-1 to TRBJ2-1; 9 bases match TRBD2. Germline V gene sequence: CDR1 DFQATT, CDR2 SNEGSKA (reference sequence). With V trimmed by 1 base and J by 2 bases, 0 bases remained unmatched. The CDR3 is made up of 14 amino acids. The CDR3 bases are TGCAGTGCTAGAGCTAGCGGGACCTACAATGAGCAGTTCTTC. Translated, it gives CSARASGTYNEQFF.

V gene TRBV20-1 combines with J gene TRBJ2-5, with D maybe TRBD2 (6 bases). This CDR3 is 13 amino acids long. The V and J ends lost 7 bases and 4 bases respectively, with 16 bases between them. CDR1 DFQATT and CDR2 SNEGSKA come from the germline V gene (reference sequence). The CDR3 reads CSGIGSVGETQYF. CDR3 sequence (DNA): TGCAGTGGTATCGGGAGTGTCGGAGAGACCCAGTACTTC.

This clonotype was recorded many times. The chain joins TRBV20-1 to TRBJ1-1; D gene ambiguous. The V gene lost 1 base and the J gene lost 3 bases, with 9 bases spanning the gap. CDR3 length equals 13 residues. Germline lookup yields CDR1 DFQATT and CDR2 SNEGSKA (reference sequence). CDR3 coding DNA: TGCAGTGCTAGAGTACACCGGGACACTGAAGCTTTCTTT. Amino acid sequence: CSARVHRDTEAFF.

This rearrangement joins TRBV4-3 to TRBJ1-6; D may be TRBD1 (5 bases). Per the germline V gene, CDR1 is LGHNA and CDR2 is YSLEER. The V end was cut by 1 base, the J end by 5 bases, with 15 bases between. There are 17 residues in the CDR3. The CDR3: CASSQGLGTFNNSPLHF. The DNA of the CDR3 is TGCGCCAGCAGCCAAGGACTCGGGACTTTCAATAATTCACCCCTCCACTTT.

A word on this clonotype: One junction end does not reproduce the germline sequence, and a read error may be involved. J is TRBJ2-3 and V is TRBV10-3, with 7 bases matching TRBD2. Germline assignment: CDR1 ENHRY and CDR2 SYGVKD. There are 12 residues in the CDR3. The CDR3 region has the DNA TGTGCCATCAGACTGGCGGGAGATGCGCAGTATTTT. Translating it yields CAIRLAGDAQYF.

There are a few counts of this clonotype. This chain connects TRBV7-3 to TRBJ1-2, with TRBD1 as a possible D gene (5 bases). Trimming shortened V by 4 bases and J by 8 bases, and 17 bases separated the two germline ends. The CDR3 is 14 amino acids. Germline V CDR1 and CDR2: SGHTA, FQGTGA. This CDR3 reads CASSSEGRAGGYTF. The CDR3 DNA follows: TGTGCCAGCAGCTCAGAGGGACGGGCGGGCGGCTACACCTTC.